These T cell receptor beta chains were read from a single sample in a study of cytomegalovirus exposure and HLA in healthy donors. Sequencing was performed with immunoSEQ multiplex PCR; in TCRdb, only in-frame clones are kept and a portion is missing. The data show 150,000 to 200,000 clones, roughly 80% seen once. What was sequenced was PBMCs. The source of these receptors is a woman under 40 in good health and CMV-seropositive. Each CDR3 is given with its conserved first and last residue. D genes are given only for firm matches. Rows may omit the clone size; those that give it use once, few, many or a size class.

abundance	d_gene	v_gene	j_gene	CDR3nt	CDR3aa
.	.	TRBV7-6	TRBJ2-7	TGTGCCAGCAGCATCAGTCCAAGCGGCTCCCGAGAGGCCTACGAGCAGTACTTC	CASSISPSGSREAYEQYF
.	.	TRBV11-2	TRBJ1-1	TGTGCCAGCAGCTGGTTAGAGAACACTGAAGCTTTCTTT	CASSWLENTEAFF
.	TRBD1	TRBV11-2	TRBJ2-5	TGTGCCAGCAGCACCGGACAGGGTTATGAGACCCAGTACTTC	CASSTGQGYETQYF
.	TRBD2	TRBV7-3	TRBJ2-1	TGTGCCAGCAGCTTTAGCGGGGGAATAGGCAATGAGCAGTTCTTC	CASSFSGGIGNEQFF
.	.	TRBV28	TRBJ2-7	TGTGCCAGCAGTTTACGGTTCGGACAGTCAACTATATTC	CASSLRFGQSTIF
.	.	TRBV5-6	TRBJ1-1	TGTGCCAGCACCGGACGCGGGAGGGAGCGGACTGAAGCTTTCTTT	CASTGRGRERTEAFF
.	.	TRBV5-4	TRBJ2-7	TGTGCCAGCAGCTTGGAGGGGCGCGTCCACGAGCAGTACTTC	CASSLEGRVHEQYF
.	TRBD2	TRBV18	TRBJ2-3	TGTGCCAGCTCCCGCGGCGATAGCGGGAGTCCCTCAGATACGCAGTATTTT	CASSRGDSGSPSDTQYF
.	TRBD2	TRBV7-9	TRBJ2-1	TGTGCCAGCAGCGAACCGTGGGGACTAGCGGACTTAGCCTACAATGAGCAGTTCTTC	CASSEPWGLADLAYNEQFF
few	TRBD2	TRBV15	TRBJ2-2	TGTGCCACCAGCAGAAGACTAGCGGGGGTCGCCGGGGAGCTGTTTTTT	CATSRRLAGVAGELFF
.	TRBD2	TRBV5-1	TRBJ2-5	TGCGCCAGCAGCTTGGTCGGCGGGGGTCAAGAGACCCAGTACTTC	CASSLVGGGQETQYF
.	TRBD1	TRBV10-1	TRBJ2-5	TGCGCCAGCAGCCCCGGCGACAGGGGTCAGACCCAGTACTTC	CASSPGDRGQTQYF
.	TRBD1	TRBV6-5	TRBJ1-4	TGTGCCAGCAGTTACCAGGGGGCGACTGGAAAACTGTTTTTT	CASSYQGATGKLFF
.	TRBD2	TRBV7-8	TRBJ2-3	TGTGCCAGCTGTACTAGCGGGGGGTTAGATACGCAGTATTTT	CASCTSGGLDTQYF
once	.	TRBV19	TRBJ1-6	TGTGCCAGTAGTATAGACACAGGGTTTTCACCCCTCCACTTT	CASSIDTGFSPLHF
few	.	TRBV5-4	TRBJ1-1	TGTGCCAGCAGCTTCGGAGACGCGAACACTGAAGCTTTCTTT	CASSFGDANTEAFF
once	TRBD1	TRBV9	TRBJ1-1	TGTGCCAGCAGTCTGACAGGGATGGGGACTGAAGCTTTCTTT	CASSLTGMGTEAFF
.	.	TRBV27	TRBJ1-2	TGTGCCAGCAGTCCTCTAGCGGGGAACGAAGGGAGCTACACCTTC	CASSPLAGNEGSYTF
.	TRBD1	TRBV6-1	TRBJ1-2	TGTGCCAGCAGCGTAATACCGGGACAGGAGTCTGGCTACACCTTC	CASSVIPGQESGYTF
.	TRBD1	TRBV6-6	TRBJ1-3	TGTGCCAGCATCACCGGGACAGGGGCTGGAAACACCATATATTTT	CASITGTGAGNTIYF
.	.	TRBV7-6	TRBJ1-5	TGTGCCAGCAGCTTATTGCGGAATCAGCCCCAGCATTTT	CASSLLRNQPQHF
.	.	TRBV19	TRBJ2-1	TGTGCCAGTAAGGCAGGAACCTACAATGAGCAGTTCTTC	CASKAGTYNEQFF
.	.	TRBV10-3	TRBJ1-1	TGTGCCATCAGTGACGCACAGGGAAACACTGAAGCTTTCTTT	CAISDAQGNTEAFF
.	.	TRBV7-7	TRBJ1-1	TGTGCTAGCAGCCGAAACGCGGGCACTGAAGCTTTCTTT	CASSRNAGTEAFF
few	.	TRBV6-5	TRBJ1-5	TGTGCCAGCAGTTACCAAACACCCAGGGGTAATCAGCCCCAGCATTTT	CASSYQTPRGNQPQHF
.	.	TRBV13	TRBJ1-2	TGTGCCAGCAGCTCGCAGGGCAGGGGCTACACCTTC	CASSSQGRGYTF
.	TRBD1	TRBV15	TRBJ2-7	TGTGCCACCAGCAGAGGCCGGGGACAGGTGAATTACTACGAGCAGTACTTC	CATSRGRGQVNYYEQYF
.	.	TRBV6-5	TRBJ2-2	TGTGCCAGCAGTTATGGTACAGCTCAGACCGGGGAGCTGTTTTTT	CASSYGTAQTGELFF
once	.	TRBV5-5	TRBJ2-2	TGTGCCAGCAGCTTGGGCGGAACGAACACCGGGGAGCTGTTTTTT	CASSLGGTNTGELFF
.	.	TRBV7-9	TRBJ2-1	TGTGCCAGCAGCTTAGCCAACCTCAGGGTTGAGCAGTTCTTC	CASSLANLRVEQFF
.	.	TRBV7-2	TRBJ1-2	TGTGCCAGCAGCTTTCGGACAGCTTACGGCTACACCTTC	CASSFRTAYGYTF
.	.	TRBV27	TRBJ1-5	TGTGCCAGCAGTCACATCGATAGCAATCAGCCCCAGCATTTT	CASSHIDSNQPQHF
few	.	TRBV6-6	TRBJ2-3	TGTGCCAGCAGAACAGGGTTGGATACGCAGTATTTT	CASRTGLDTQYF
few	TRBD1	TRBV7-9	TRBJ1-2	TGTGCCAGCAGCTTAACGGGACAGGGGGCGCGGGACTATGGCTACACCTTC	CASSLTGQGARDYGYTF
.	.	TRBV5-6	TRBJ2-3	TGTGCCAGCAGCTCACGGGACACTGGCACAGATACGCAGTATTTT	CASSSRDTGTDTQYF
.	TRBD2	TRBV11-2	TRBJ2-7	TGTGCCAGCAGCTTAATCGGGCCTAGCGGACCCTACGAGCAGTACTTC	CASSLIGPSGPYEQYF
few	.	TRBV28	TRBJ2-7	TGTGCCAGCACGACTCCTTACGAGCAGTACTTC	CASTTPYEQYF
.	TRBD1	TRBV19	TRBJ1-5	TGTGCCAGTAGTGACAGGGGAAATCAGCCCCAGCATTTT	CASSDRGNQPQHF
.	TRBD1	TRBV5-1	TRBJ1-6	TGCGCCAGCAGCGCTACGGGACAGCCTAATTCACCCCTCCACTTT	CASSATGQPNSPLHF
.	.	TRBV7-8	TRBJ2-5	TGTGCCAGCAGCCGAATCCTGCCTCGACAACAAGAGACCCAGTACTTC	CASSRILPRQQETQYF
.	.	TRBV7-8	TRBJ1-6	TGTGCCAGCAGCTCTACAGGGTCGGGTTCACCCCTCCACTTT	CASSSTGSGSPLHF
.	TRBD2	TRBV7-2	TRBJ2-5	TGTGCCAGCAGCACGTACACGGCTAGCGGGGGGGAGACCCAGTACTTC	CASSTYTASGGETQYF
once	TRBD1	TRBV7-6	TRBJ1-1	TGTGCCAGCAGCATAACAGGGGAGACTGAAGCTTTCTTT	CASSITGETEAFF
.	.	TRBV7-8	TRBJ1-2	TGTGCCAGCAGCTTAGGACGAGGATATGGCTACACCTTC	CASSLGRGYGYTF
.	.	TRBV4-1	TRBJ2-7	TGCGCCAGCAGCCAAATTGCGGGAACGACCCCCTACGAGCAGTACTTC	CASSQIAGTTPYEQYF
.	TRBD1	TRBV5-1	TRBJ2-7	TGCGCCAGCAGCAATACCGCGGACAGGCGCTTGTACTTC	CASSNTADRRLYF
once	TRBD2	TRBV4-1	TRBJ2-5	TGCGCCAGCAGCCAAGAGGTCGCGGGAGGGCTTATGCAGTACTTC	CASSQEVAGGLMQYF
.	TRBD1	TRBV5-1	TRBJ2-3	TGCGCCAGCAGACTAAGACAGGGGACTAGCACAGATACGCAGTATTTT	CASRLRQGTSTDTQYF
.	.	TRBV2	TRBJ2-4	TGTGCCAGCAGGAGACAGAAACTAGCCAAAAACATTCAGTACTTC	CASRRQKLAKNIQYF
once	TRBD1	TRBV27	TRBJ1-1	TGTGCCAGCAGACAGGGGGGATGGGACACTGAAGCTTTCTTT	CASRQGGWDTEAFF
.	.	TRBV9	TRBJ2-2	TGTGCCAGCAGCGTAATGTGGGAGACCGCCGGGGAGCTGTTTTTT	CASSVMWETAGELFF
.	.	TRBV6-5	TRBJ1-2	TGTGCCAGCAGTTACCTTTGGGGGCAGCGGGGCTATGGCTACACCTTC	CASSYLWGQRGYGYTF
.	TRBD1	TRBV28	TRBJ1-5	TGTGCCAGCAGTCCCTGGGACAGGGTTCTCCAGCCCCAGCATTTT	CASSPWDRVLQPQHF
.	TRBD1	TRBV28	TRBJ1-4	TGTGCCAGCAGTTCCCTCCCGGGACAGGGGTTTTTT	CASSSLPGQGFF
.	.	TRBV6-1	TRBJ1-1	TGTGCCAGCAGTGAACTTCTTTACACTGAAGCTTTCTTT	CASSELLYTEAFF
.	.	TRBV6-6	TRBJ2-2	TGTGCCAGCAGACTAACAGGTTTCGACGGGGAGCTGTTTTTT	CASRLTGFDGELFF
.	TRBD1	TRBV5-1	TRBJ1-1	TGCGCCAGCAGCTTAACAGGGGTTGGTCGTGGAGCTTTCTTT	CASSLTGVGRGAFF
once	.	TRBV12-5	TRBJ1-1	TGTGCTAGTGGGGGCAGCACTGAAGCTTTCTTT	CASGGSTEAFF
few	TRBD1	TRBV7-9	TRBJ1-1	TGTGCCAGCAGCGATGGGGACAGGGTCGCTGAAGCTTTCTTT	CASSDGDRVAEAFF
.	.	TRBV5-1	TRBJ2-2	TGCGCCAGCAGCTTGGACACGAACACCGGGGAGCTGTTTTTT	CASSLDTNTGELFF